These 22 T cell receptor beta chains originate from one sample sequenced in a study of T cells in Graves' hyperthyroidism and ophthalmopathy. TCR beta CDR3 region amplification was performed from RNA transcripts. During a first-round RT-PCR of the TCR CDR3, the HTBI primer set was used. MiXCR, applied by TCRdb to the multiplex PCR reads, yields one record per CDR3 protein. The repertoire consists of around 720,000 distinct CDR3 sequences, with around a third occurring once and the leading ten covering approximately 31%. The sequenced material came from blood. The receptor set was obtained from a woman in her 40s with Graves' hyperthyroidism.

With respect to this clonotype: A much larger clone differs from this one at a single base, so this may be a read error. The chain joins TRBV11-3 to TRBJ1-2, with D uncertain. Germline-derived CDR1 and CDR2 are SGHNT and YENEEA. This CDR3 is built from 8 residues. The CDR3 loop reads CASTLYTF. The CDR3, as DNA: TGTGCCAGCACCTTATACACCTTC.

V is TRBV2 and J is TRBJ1-6; no clear D. Trimming removed 4 bases from V and 7 bases from J, with 14 bases in between. Germline-derived CDR1 and CDR2 are SNHLY and FYNNEI. The CDR3 runs 15 residues. CDR3 nucleotide sequence: TGTGCCAGCAGTGTTCGGAGGGTCCTGAATTCACCCCTCCACTTT. This encodes CASSVRRVLNSPLHF.

The chain carries TRBV14 and TRBJ2-1; 11 positions agree with TRBD2. From germline, CDR1 is SGHDN and CDR2 FVKESK. CDR3 length: 15 amino acids. The ends lost 2 bases at V and 8 bases at J; junction bases unmatched: 5. DNA for the CDR3: TGTGCCAGCAGCCAACTGGGACTAGCGGTGGATGAGCAGTTCTTC. Its translation is CASSQLGLAVDEQFF.

This clonotype was counted a few times. This chain uses TRBV10-3 with TRBJ2-5, with D unresolved. The CDR3 runs to 16 residues. The V end lost 5 bases, the J end lost 6 bases, and 22 bases lay between the germline ends. Germline CDR1 ENHRY, CDR2 SYGVKD. CDR3 coding DNA: TGTGCCATCAGTTCCATAAAAGGGCCAGGTTTGAAGACCCAGTACTTC. Its protein is CAISSIKGPGLKTQYF.

The chain links TRBV5-6 to TRBJ1-1; tentatively, D is TRBD1 (6 bases). V dropped 1 base and J dropped 3 bases, with 10 bases sitting between them. The CDR3 spans 14 residues. Germline CDR1 SGHDT, CDR2 YYEEEE. The CDR3 loop is CASSLLTGYTEAFF. The CDR3, as DNA: TGTGCCAGCAGCTTGTTGACAGGATACACTGAAGCTTTCTTT.

For this clonotype: A much larger clone sits a single nucleotide away, making a read error possible. The J gene is TRBJ1-5, the V gene TRBV9; 9 bases are a match to TRBD1. The CDR3 sequence is 14 residues long. Losses at the gene ends were 4 bases for V and 5 bases for J; bases not matched to a gene: 4. Germline assignment: CDR1 SGDLS and CDR2 YYNGEE. The DNA for the CDR3 is TGTGCCAGCAGCCCCCGGGACAGGGATCAGCCCCAGCATTTT. Translating it yields CASSPRDRDQPQHF.

This clonotype was observed many times. The J gene is TRBJ1-2, the V gene TRBV2, with D tentatively TRBD1 (6 bases). Per the germline V gene, CDR1 is SNHLY and CDR2 is FYNNEI. The V gene lost 7 bases and the J gene lost 5 bases, with 14 bases spanning the gap. This CDR3 is built from 13 residues. In DNA form, the CDR3 reads TGTGCCAGCACTCATTCAGGGGAATATGGCTACACCTTC. Residues: CASTHSGEYGYTF.

The chain carries TRBV7-3 and TRBJ2-6, with D perhaps assigned TRBD1 or TRBD2 (5 bases each). Looked up from germline, CDR1 is SGHTA and CDR2 is FQGTGA. The CDR3 covers 16 residues. V dropped 8 bases and J dropped 0 bases, with 14 bases sitting between them. The CDR3 DNA reads as TGTGCCAGCCGGCCGGGACGCCCCTCTGGGGCCAACGTCCTGACTTTC. Its protein is CASRPGRPSGANVLTF. The whole variable domain, remainder taken from reference TRBV7-3 and TRBJ2-6, is GAGVSQTPSNKVTEKGKYVELRCDPISGHTALYWYRQSLGQGPEFLIYFQGTGAADDSGLPNDRFFAVRPEGSVSTLKIQRTERGDSAVYLCASRPGRPSGANVLTFGAGSRLTVL.

This clonotype has ten or more counts. This chain links TRBV7-6 with TRBJ1-6; the match to TRBD1 covers 10 bases. After removal of 5 bases from V and 5 bases from J, the junction contained 9 bases not matched to a gene. This CDR3 spans 17 amino acids. Germline lookup yields CDR1 SGHVS and CDR2 FNYEAQ. This CDR3 reads CASSPRQGARDNSPLHF. In nucleotides, the CDR3 is TGTGCCAGCAGCCCGAGACAGGGGGCTCGGGATAATTCACCCCTCCACTTT.

The rearrangement joins TRBV19 to TRBJ2-3; D may be TRBD2 (5 bases). CDR1 is LNHDA, CDR2 SQIVND, per germline (reference sequence). V was cut by 2 bases and J by 0 bases, with 15 bases left in between. The CDR3 consists of 17 residues. CDR3 protein: CASSIRGAIPSTDTQYF. The CDR3 region has the DNA TGTGCCAGTAGTATACGGGGAGCGATTCCTAGCACAGATACGCAGTATTTT.

This clonotype was recorded at least ten times. The V gene is TRBV19, the J gene TRBJ2-7, with 10 positions matching TRBD1. Germline CDR1 and CDR2: LNHDA and SQIVND (reference sequence). Losses at the gene ends were 1 base for V and 5 bases for J; bases not matched to a gene: 5. The CDR3 sequence is 15 residues long. CDR3 residues: CASSIGGQGFDEQYF. The CDR3 coding sequence is TGTGCCAGTAGTATAGGGGGACAGGGGTTCGACGAGCAGTACTTC.

This clonotype has at least ten counts. This chain links TRBV6-6 with TRBJ1-5; possibly TRBD1 for D (6 bases). The CDR3 extends over 13 amino acids. Trimming removed 6 bases at V and 9 bases at J, with 15 bases between. Germline lookup yields CDR1 MNHNY and CDR2 SVGAGI (reference sequence). CDR3 bases: TGTGCCAGCAGAAGCACAGGGATCTGGCCCCAGCATTTT. Amino acid sequence: CASRSTGIWPQHF.

The chain joins TRBV4-2 to TRBJ1-2; 8 bases agree with TRBD1. Germline V gene data show CDR1 as LGHNA and CDR2 as YNFKEQ. After removal of 0 bases from V and 4 bases from J, the junction contained 4 bases not matched to a gene. The length of the CDR3 is 15 residues. In DNA form, the CDR3 reads TGTGCCAGCAGCCAAGAGGCAGGGGGCAGCTATGGCTACACCTTC. Amino acid sequence: CASSQEAGGSYGYTF.

The genes are TRBV11-2 and TRBJ1-1; perhaps TRBD1 as D (5 bases). Germline V gene lookup returns CDR1 SGHAT and CDR2 FQNNGV. The CDR3 length is 13 residues. Trimming pared 3 bases from V and 6 bases from J, leaving 11 bases between. The DNA of the CDR3 is TGTGCCAGCAGCTTGGGCGGGACGCCTGAAGCTTTCTTT. Its protein product is CASSLGGTPEAFF.

This clonotype was seen ten or more times. The chain recombines TRBV7-9 with TRBJ1-2; D is unclear. In germline, CDR1 is SEHNR, CDR2 FQNEAQ (reference sequence). The CDR3 covers 15 residues. Trimming took off 5 bases at V and 6 bases at J, with 19 bases between the two ends. CDR3 in amino acids: CASSHYDTPGDGYTF. The CDR3 DNA reads as TGTGCCAGCAGCCATTACGACACCCCCGGCGATGGCTACACCTTC.

This clonotype was counted at least ten times. The chain employs TRBV19 and TRBJ2-2; D unclear. CDR3 length: 12 residues. CDR1 is LNHDA and CDR2 is SQIVND in the germline V gene (reference sequence). The CDR3 reads CASSTNTGELFF. In nucleotides, the CDR3 is TGTGCTAGCAGCACGAACACCGGGGAGCTGTTTTTT.

This clonotype was seen many times. The CDR3 bases are TGTGCCAGCAGTTTACAGGGAGGAAGGGAGGACTATGGCTACACCTTC. Amino acids: CASSLQGGREDYGYTF. The chain is built from TRBV2 and TRBJ1-2; D is perhaps TRBD1 (6 bases). The CDR3 is made up of 16 amino acids. Trimming shortened V by 5 bases and J by 3 bases, and 19 bases separated the two germline ends. Germline loops: CDR1 SNHLY, CDR2 FYNNEI.

In this sample, this clonotype turned up many times. The V gene is TRBV2, the J gene TRBJ2-2; TRBD1 aligns across 9 bases. Germline assignment: CDR1 SNHLY and CDR2 FYNNEI. CDR3 length equals 15 residues. The junction had 6 bases not matched to a gene; V was cut back by 6 bases and J by 4 bases. The CDR3, as DNA: TGTGCCAGCAGAGCGACAGGGGGTGGCACCGGGGAGCTGTTTTTT. Protein: CASRATGGGTGELFF.

This sequence joins TRBV10-3 and TRBJ1-5; 9 positions match TRBD1. Germline loops: CDR1 ENHRY, CDR2 SYGVKD. The CDR3 is 16 amino acids. With 5 bases clipped from V and 2 bases from J, the junction kept 7 bases outside the gene matches. CDR3 amino acids: CAISKRGQGRNQPQHF. CDR3 nucleotide sequence: TGTGCCATCAGTAAACGGGGACAGGGCCGCAATCAGCCCCAGCATTTT.

This clonotype was picked up a small number of times. The chain is built from TRBV5-1 and TRBJ1-2, with D possibly matching TRBD1 (5 bases). This CDR3 is built from 13 residues. Per the germline V gene, CDR1 is SGHRS and CDR2 is YFSETQ. Trimming shortened V by 4 bases and J by 10 bases, and 17 bases separated the two germline ends. The CDR3 sequence: CASSLGPSQHYTF. CDR3 sequence (DNA): TGCGCCAGCAGCCTGGGACCTAGCCAACACTACACCTTC. The variable domain in full, with the rest retrieved from reference TRBV5-1 and TRBJ1-2, is KAGVTQTPRYLIKTRGQQVTLSCSPISGHRSVSWYQQTPGQGLQFLFEYFSETQRNKGNFPGRFSGRQFSNSRSEMNVSTLELGDSALYLCASSLGPSQHYTFGSGTRLTVV.

This clonotype was seen at least ten times. V usage is TRBV7-9 and J usage is TRBJ1-2; the match to TRBD1 covers 7 bases. In germline, CDR1 is SEHNR, CDR2 FQNEAQ (reference sequence). After removal of 5 bases from V and 1 base from J, the junction contained 7 bases not matched to a gene. CDR3 length: 15 amino acids. In DNA form, the CDR3 reads TGTGCCAGCAGCCCAGGGGACAGAAGTAACTATGGCTACACCTTC. Its protein product is CASSPGDRSNYGYTF.

With respect to this clonotype: A much larger clone lies one base from this, so it may be a read error. CDR3 sequence reads: CSARGGGNQPQRF. CDR3 coding DNA: TGCAGTGCTAGAGGAGGGGGCAATCAGCCCCAGCGTTTT. The chain is built from TRBV20-1 and TRBJ1-5; the match to TRBD1 covers 7 bases. CDR3 length: 13 residues. Germline CDR1 reads DFQATT; CDR2 reads SNEGSKA (reference sequence).